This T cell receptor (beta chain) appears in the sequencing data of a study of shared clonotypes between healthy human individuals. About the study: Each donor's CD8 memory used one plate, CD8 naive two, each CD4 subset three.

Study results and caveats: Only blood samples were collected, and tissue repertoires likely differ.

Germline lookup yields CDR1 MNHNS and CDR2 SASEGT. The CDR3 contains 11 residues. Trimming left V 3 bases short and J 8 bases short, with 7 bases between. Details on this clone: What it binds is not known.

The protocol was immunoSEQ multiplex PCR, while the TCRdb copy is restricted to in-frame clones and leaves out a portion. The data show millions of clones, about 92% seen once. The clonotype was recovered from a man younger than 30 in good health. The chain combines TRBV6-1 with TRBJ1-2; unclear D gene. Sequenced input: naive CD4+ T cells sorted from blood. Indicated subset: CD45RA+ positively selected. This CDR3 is CASSEWEGYTF. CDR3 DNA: TGTGCCAGCAGTGAGTGGGAGGGCTACACCTTC.